These 4 T cell receptor beta chains were sequenced from one sample in a study of type 1 and type 2 diabetes patients. PCR was run on genomic DNA. Amplification of the beta chain CDR3 used 30 forward and 13 reverse multiplex primers. TCRdb re-analysed the multiplex PCR reads in MiXCR, keeping a single row per CDR3 protein. The table records 270,000 or so distinct CDR3 sequences, roughly 50% of them present only once. Sequences were obtained from peripheral blood mononuclear cells (PBMCs). The receptors derive from a man aged 18-30 years with type 2 diabetes.

The rearrangement uses TRBV24-1 and TRBJ2-3; D may correspond to TRBD1 or TRBD2 (5 bases each). The germline gives CDR1 KGHDR, CDR2 SFDVKD. The length of the CDR3 is 15 residues. The V end was cut by 1 base, the J end by 7 bases, with 14 bases between. The chain's CDR3 is CATSDFPSGGYTQYF. CDR3 coding DNA: TGTGCCACCAGTGATTTCCCCTCTGGGGGATATACGCAGTATTTT.

This clonotype was seen ten or more times. The V and J genes are TRBV7-2 and TRBJ2-7; 9 bases line up with TRBD2. CDR3 length equals 15 residues. The V gene's germline CDR1 is SGHTA and CDR2 FQGNSA. V shed 5 bases, J shed 5 bases, and the junction held 10 bases outside the gene matches. The CDR3 bases are TGTGCCAGCAGCCGTAGCGGGGGCGAGGTTAACGAGCAGTACTTC. Translated, it gives CASSRSGGEVNEQYF.

This chain uses TRBV20-1 with TRBJ2-2; D is ambiguous. CDR1 and CDR2 from the germline V gene are DFQATT and SNEGSKA (reference sequence). The CDR3 has 12 amino acids. Trimming left V 4 bases short and J 5 bases short, with 8 bases between. The CDR3 DNA sequence: TGCAGTGCTACTTCCGGGACCGGGGAGCTGTTTTTT. Amino acid sequence: CSATSGTGELFF.

The chain uses TRBV11-3 and TRBJ1-2; D is undetermined. Germline assignment: CDR1 SGHNT and CDR2 YENEEA. The CDR3 consists of 13 residues. Trimming stripped 6 bases from V and 7 bases from J, with 15 bases between. In DNA form, the CDR3 reads TGTGCCAGCAGTCTCGGACGGGCCGGTGGCTACACCTTC. Its translation: CASSLGRAGGYTF.